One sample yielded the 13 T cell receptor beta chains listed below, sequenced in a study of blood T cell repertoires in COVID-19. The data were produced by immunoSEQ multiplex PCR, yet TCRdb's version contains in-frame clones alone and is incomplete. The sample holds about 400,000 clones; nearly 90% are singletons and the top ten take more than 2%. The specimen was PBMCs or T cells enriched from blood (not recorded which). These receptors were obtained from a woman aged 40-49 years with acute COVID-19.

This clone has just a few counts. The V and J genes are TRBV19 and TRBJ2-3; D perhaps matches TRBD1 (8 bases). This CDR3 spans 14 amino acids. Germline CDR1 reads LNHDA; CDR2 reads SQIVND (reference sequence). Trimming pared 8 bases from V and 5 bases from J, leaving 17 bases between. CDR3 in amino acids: CASHRGGPGDTQYF. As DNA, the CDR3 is TGTGCCAGTCACAGGGGGGGGCCCGGAGATACGCAGTATTTT.

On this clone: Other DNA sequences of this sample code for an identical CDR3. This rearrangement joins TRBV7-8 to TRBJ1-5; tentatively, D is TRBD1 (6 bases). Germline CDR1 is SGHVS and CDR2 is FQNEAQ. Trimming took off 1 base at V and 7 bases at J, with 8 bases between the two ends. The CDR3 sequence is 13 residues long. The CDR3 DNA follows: TGTGCCAGCAGCTTAGGAGGGGGACAGCCCCAGCATTTT. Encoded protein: CASSLGGGQPQHF. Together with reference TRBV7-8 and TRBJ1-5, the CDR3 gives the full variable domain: GAGVSQSPRYKVAKRGQDVALRCDPISGHVSLFWYQQALGQGPEFLTYFQNEAQLDKSGLPSDRFFAERPEGSVSTLKIQRTQQEDSAVYLCASSLGGGQPQHFGDGTRLSIL.

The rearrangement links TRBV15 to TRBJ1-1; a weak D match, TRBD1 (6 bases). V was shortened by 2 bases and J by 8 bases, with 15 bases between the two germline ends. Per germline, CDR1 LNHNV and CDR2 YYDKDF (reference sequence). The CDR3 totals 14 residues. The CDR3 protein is CATSRTPGAAEAFF. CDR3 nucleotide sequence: TGTGCCACCAGCAGAACACCAGGGGCCGCGGAAGCTTTCTTT.

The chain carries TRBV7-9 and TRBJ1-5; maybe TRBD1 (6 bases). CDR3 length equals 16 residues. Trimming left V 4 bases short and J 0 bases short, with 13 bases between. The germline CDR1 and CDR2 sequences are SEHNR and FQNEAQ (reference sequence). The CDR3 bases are TGTGCCAGCAGCTCCCGGGGGGACAATAGCAATCAGCCCCAGCATTTT. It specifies CASSSRGDNSNQPQHF.

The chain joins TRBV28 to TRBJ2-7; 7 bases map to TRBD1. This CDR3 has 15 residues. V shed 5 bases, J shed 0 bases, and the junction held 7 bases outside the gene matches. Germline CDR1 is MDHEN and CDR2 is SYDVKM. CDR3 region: CASSPSDRSSYEQYF. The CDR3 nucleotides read TGTGCCAGCAGTCCCTCGGACAGGAGCTCCTACGAGCAGTACTTC.

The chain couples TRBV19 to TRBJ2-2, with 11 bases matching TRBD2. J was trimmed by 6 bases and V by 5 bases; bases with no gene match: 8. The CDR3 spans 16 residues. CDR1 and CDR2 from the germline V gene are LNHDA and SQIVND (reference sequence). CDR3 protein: CASSAHSGGAPGELFF. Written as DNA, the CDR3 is TGTGCCAGTAGTGCCCATAGCGGGGGGGCCCCCGGGGAGCTGTTTTTT.

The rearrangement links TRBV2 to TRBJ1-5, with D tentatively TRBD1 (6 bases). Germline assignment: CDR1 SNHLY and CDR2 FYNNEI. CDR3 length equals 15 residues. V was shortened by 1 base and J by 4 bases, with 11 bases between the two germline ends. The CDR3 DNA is TGTGCCAGCAGTGAAGGTGGACAGCCTAATCAGCCCCAGCATTTT. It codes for CASSEGGQPNQPQHF.

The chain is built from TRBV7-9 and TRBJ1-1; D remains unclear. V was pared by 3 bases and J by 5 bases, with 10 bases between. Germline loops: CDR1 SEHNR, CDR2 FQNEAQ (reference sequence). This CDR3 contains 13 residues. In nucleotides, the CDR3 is TGTGCCAGCAGCTTCGGGGTAGGGACTGAAGCTTTCTTT. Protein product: CASSFGVGTEAFF.

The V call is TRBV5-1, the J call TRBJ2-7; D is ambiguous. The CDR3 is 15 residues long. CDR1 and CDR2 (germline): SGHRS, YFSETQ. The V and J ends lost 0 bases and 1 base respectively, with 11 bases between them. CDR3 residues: CASSLGVGSSYEQYF. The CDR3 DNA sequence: TGCGCCAGCAGCTTGGGCGTCGGGTCATCCTACGAGCAGTACTTC.

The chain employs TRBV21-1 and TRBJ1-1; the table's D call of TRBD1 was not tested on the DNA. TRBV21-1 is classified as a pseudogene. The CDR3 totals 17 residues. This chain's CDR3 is CASSKGQGVAGNTEAFF. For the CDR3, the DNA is TGTGCCAGCAGCAAAGGGCAGGGGGTCGCAGGGAACACTGAAGCTTTCTTT.

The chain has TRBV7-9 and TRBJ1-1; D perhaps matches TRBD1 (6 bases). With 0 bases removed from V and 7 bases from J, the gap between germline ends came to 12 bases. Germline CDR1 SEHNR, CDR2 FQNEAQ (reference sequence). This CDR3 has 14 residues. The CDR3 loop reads CASSLAVPGVEAFF. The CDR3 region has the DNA TGTGCCAGCAGCTTAGCGGTGCCAGGGGTTGAAGCTTTCTTT.

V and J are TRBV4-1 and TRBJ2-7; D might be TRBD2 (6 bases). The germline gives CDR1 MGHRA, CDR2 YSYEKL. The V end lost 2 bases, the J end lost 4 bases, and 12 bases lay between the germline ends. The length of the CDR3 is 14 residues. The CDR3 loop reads CASSQQTGVYEQYF. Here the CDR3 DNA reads TGCGCCAGCAGCCAACAAACGGGGGTTTACGAGCAGTACTTC.

This chain's CDR3 is CASRQTYEQYF. The DNA for the CDR3 is TGTGCCAGCAGACAGACCTACGAGCAGTACTTC. The chain has TRBV25-1 and TRBJ2-7; D is unclear. Germline CDR1 MGHDK, CDR2 SYGVNS. V lost 6 bases and J lost 2, with 5 bases in between. This CDR3 is 11 amino acids long.